The 8 T cell receptor beta chains below come from one sample, sequenced in a study of blood T cell repertoires in COVID-19. Method: immunoSEQ multiplex PCR; TCRdb's copy keeps in-frame clones and lacks some. There are some 120,000 clones in the sample; approximately 90% occur only once, and approximately 8.1% lies in the top ten. Sequencing was done on a sample of peripheral blood. The receptors here all came from a man aged 50 to 60 with acute or convalescent COVID-19.

This rearrangement joins TRBV6-6 to TRBJ2-5, with TRBD1 matching over 10 bases. Germline trimming cut 0 bases from V and 6 bases from J; bases unmatched to any gene: 1. This CDR3 spans 14 amino acids. Germline CDR1 reads MNHNY; CDR2 reads SVGAGI (reference sequence). In DNA form, the CDR3 reads TGTGCCAGCAGTTACTCTGACAGGGGGCAGACCCAGTACTTC. It codes for CASSYSDRGQTQYF.

The chain couples TRBV4-1 to TRBJ1-1; perhaps TRBD1 as D (6 bases). Trimming stripped 0 bases from V and 1 base from J, with 12 bases between. This CDR3 is 16 amino acids long. From germline, CDR1 is MGHRA and CDR2 YSYEKL. CDR3 in amino acids: CASSQDWGRGNTEAFF. CDR3 DNA: TGCGCCAGCAGCCAAGATTGGGGCAGGGGGAACACTGAAGCTTTCTTT.

The V gene is TRBV12-3 or TRBV12-4, the J gene TRBJ2-1, with 13 nucleotides matching TRBD2. The CDR3 totals 13 residues. Germline trimming cut 8 bases from V and 10 bases from J; bases unmatched to any gene: 5. CDR3 region: CASGTSGRAEQFF. The CDR3 DNA reads TGTGCCAGCGGAACTAGCGGGAGGGCCGAGCAGTTCTTC.

The chain recombines TRBV11-2 with TRBJ2-7; D not certain. This CDR3 region has 14 residues. Germline-derived CDR1 and CDR2 are SGHAT and FQNNGV. V lost 0 bases, J lost 3 bases, and 9 bases lay in between. CDR3 region: CASSLDARFYEQYF. CDR3 coding DNA: TGTGCCAGCAGCTTAGATGCCAGATTCTACGAGCAGTACTTC.

CDR3 DNA sequence: TGTGCCAGCAGCCAAGATCGGGTCGGGAGGGGTTTCGCAGATACGCAGTATTTT. Translated, it gives CASSQDRVGRGFADTQYF. The rearrangement links TRBV14 to TRBJ2-3; 8 nucleotides line up with TRBD2. The CDR3 totals 18 residues. Germline V gives CDR1 SGHDN, CDR2 FVKESK. The V segment lost 0 bases and the J segment 4 bases; nucleotides outside the gene matches: 12.

The chain combines TRBV18 with TRBJ1-1, with D maybe TRBD1 (5 bases). With 4 bases removed from V and 0 bases from J, the gap between germline ends came to 9 bases. The CDR3 runs 14 residues. Germline CDR1 reads KGHSH; CDR2 reads LQKENI. The CDR3 sequence is CASSRRDLNTEAFF. Here the CDR3 DNA reads TGTGCCAGCTCACGCAGGGATCTGAACACTGAAGCTTTCTTT.

This clone has only one observation. The chain carries TRBV4-1 and TRBJ1-5; D is possibly TRBD1 (5 bases). CDR1 and CDR2 (germline): MGHRA, YSYEKL. The CDR3 spans 14 residues. The V end was cut by 1 base, the J end by 7 bases, with 11 bases between. The CDR3 DNA is TGCGCCAGCAGCCAAGGCCGGGAGGGGCAGCCCCAGCATTTT. Translated: CASSQGREGQPQHF.

In regard to this clone: Distinct nucleotide sequences in the sample also encode this CDR3. The CDR3 protein is CASSPTGVNEKLFF. The CDR3, as DNA: TGTGCCAGCAGCCCGACGGGAGTTAATGAAAAACTGTTTTTT. V is TRBV7-9 and J is TRBJ1-4; D uncertain. Trimming pared 5 bases from V and 4 bases from J, leaving 11 bases between. The CDR3 is 14 residues long. Germline V gene sequence: CDR1 SEHNR, CDR2 FQNEAQ (reference sequence).